This TCR beta chain was sequenced during a study of regulatory and conventional T cells in RAG deficiency. Study-level results: Shannon entropy was markedly lower and Simpson indices higher in RAG-deficient patients than control T-cell subsets.

Sequenced by immunoSEQ multiplex PCR; TCRdb stores in-frame clones only, minus some. This repertoire shows about 8,500 clones, 80% found once; its top ten account for around a third. Germline V lookup: CDR1 MNHNS, CDR2 SASEGT. The CDR3 is made up of 13 amino acids. V was trimmed by 8 bases and J by 5 bases, leaving 13 bases between them. Worth noting for this clone: The antigen remains unidentified.

This same sample was also part of a study on regulatory T cells. In that study: Primers: 52 TRBV forward and 13 TRBJ reverse.

The chain carries TRBV6-1 and TRBJ2-1, with D perhaps matching TRBD2 (6 bases). The clonotype originates from a human donor in good health. Sequenced input: CD8+ T cells sorted from blood. This CDR3 is CASFRLVDNEQFF. The CDR3, as DNA: TGTGCCAGCTTCAGACTAGTAGACAATGAGCAGTTCTTC.